This T cell receptor beta chain was found in a study of cytomegalovirus exposure and HLA in healthy donors. The overall study: According to later analysis, the same platform produced the 100 to 150 validation and some 680 first-cohort repertoires. Notes on the study in general: Most TCR sequences were seen very rarely across donors, but some public TCRs occurred in many. The study labeled fewer than 200 TCR beta chains cytomegalovirus-associated.

Separation from the approximately 690-subject first cohort characterized the roughly 120-subject validation cohort, to which the donors belonged. The CDR3 sequence is 16 residues long. The trim removed 3 bases at V and 2 bases at J, leaving 8 bases unmatched. The germline gives CDR1 SQVTM, CDR2 ANQGSEA. With respect to this clone: Its specificity is not known.

Using immunoSEQ multiplex PCR, the repertoire was profiled, and TCRdb retains in-frame clones only, with some absent. The sample has about 49,000 clones; almost 95% are singletons. Sequenced sample: PBMCs. V usage is TRBV29-1 and J usage is TRBJ2-7; TRBD2 matches 12 bases. This clonotype was obtained from a young man in good health and CMV-seronegative. The CDR3 sequence: CSVDSGLAGYTYEQYF. The DNA for the CDR3 is TGCAGCGTTGATTCGGGACTAGCGGGCTACACCTACGAGCAGTACTTC.